Presented here are 13 T cell receptor beta chains from one specimen sequenced in a study of blood T cell repertoires in COVID-19. Profiled with immunoSEQ multiplex PCR; TCRdb holds only in-frame clones, not every one. The data show approximately 180,000 clones, with more than 75% seen just once and 5.5% to 7% held by the top ten. The sequenced material came from peripheral blood. The source of these receptors is a man aged 40-50 years with active or convalescent COVID-19.

The J gene is TRBJ2-7, the V gene TRBV19; TRBD1 might be the D (5 bases). Per germline, CDR1 LNHDA and CDR2 SQIVND (reference sequence). Trimming took off 4 bases at V and 5 bases at J, with 12 bases between the two ends. This CDR3 has 13 residues. The CDR3 sequence is CASSNIRGDEQYF. The CDR3 DNA sequence: TGTGCCAGTAGTAATATAAGGGGCGACGAGCAGTACTTC.

This sequence joins TRBV29-1 and TRBJ2-7, with D possibly being TRBD1 (5 bases). The CDR3 runs 13 residues. Germline assignment: CDR1 SQVTM and CDR2 ANQGSEA. Trimming removed 4 bases from V and 0 bases from J, with 10 bases in between. In DNA, the CDR3 is TGCAGCGTTGTACAGGCCTCCTCCTACGAGCAGTACTTC. It encodes CSVVQASSYEQYF.

V usage is TRBV15 and J usage is TRBJ2-7, with a weak D call TRBD1 (6 bases). The V gene lost 2 bases and the J gene lost 3 bases, with 23 bases spanning the gap. The CDR3 consists of 18 residues. Germline V gives CDR1 LNHNV, CDR2 YYDKDF (reference sequence). This CDR3 reads CATSRPDRGQSQHYEQYF. In DNA, the CDR3 is TGTGCCACCAGCAGACCTGATAGAGGACAGTCCCAACACTACGAGCAGTACTTC.

The chain couples TRBV11-3 to TRBJ1-1, with 10 nucleotides matching TRBD1. Germline loops: CDR1 SGHNT, CDR2 YENEEA. The CDR3 contains 17 residues. The V gene end was trimmed by 2 bases and the J gene end by 0 bases; junction bases not matched to a gene: 6. In DNA form, the CDR3 reads TGTGCCAGCAGCTTAACGGGACAGGGGAGGGTGAACACTGAAGCTTTCTTT. Its translation: CASSLTGQGRVNTEAFF.

The CDR3 is CASSARTSGSSDTQYF. CDR3 DNA: TGTGCCAGCAGCGCTCGGACTAGCGGGAGTTCTGATACGCAGTATTTT. The chain uses TRBV9 and TRBJ2-3, with TRBD2 identical over 13 bases. The CDR3 spans 16 residues. V was pared by 3 bases and J by 6 bases, with 7 bases of the junction left unmatched. Germline assignment: CDR1 SGDLS and CDR2 YYNGEE.

J is TRBJ2-1 and V is TRBV2, with TRBD1 as a possible D gene (6 bases). The V end was cut by 7 bases, the J end by 8 bases, with 9 bases between. Germline V gene sequence: CDR1 SNHLY, CDR2 FYNNEI. The CDR3 is 11 amino acids. CDR3 nucleotide sequence: TGTGCCAGCATATCAGGGGATGAGCAGTTCTTC. Its protein is CASISGDEQFF.

The chain couples TRBV30 to TRBJ2-1; TRBD2 aligns across 15 bases. CDR3 length equals 16 residues. V was pared by 8 bases and J by 0 bases, with 5 bases of the junction left unmatched. The germline gives CDR1 GTSNPN, CDR2 SVGIG (reference sequence). The CDR3 region is CAGTSGRFGSYNEQFF. CDR3 DNA sequence: TGTGCCGGGACTAGCGGGAGGTTCGGCTCCTACAATGAGCAGTTCTTC.

The chain employs TRBV10-3 and TRBJ1-5; D might be TRBD1 (6 bases). Germline CDR1 and CDR2: ENHRY and SYGVKD. Trimming left V 10 bases short and J 1 base short, with 17 bases between. The CDR3 is made up of 15 amino acids. CDR3 protein: CASGGSGQSNQPQHF. CDR3 nucleotide sequence: TGTGCCAGCGGGGGTAGCGGACAGAGCAATCAGCCCCAGCATTTT.

V is TRBV11-3 and J is TRBJ2-5; D remains ambiguous. Germline V gene sequence: CDR1 SGHNT, CDR2 YENEEA. Trimming took off 4 bases at V and 2 bases at J, with 17 bases between the two ends. This CDR3 contains 16 residues. The CDR3 region has the DNA TGTGCCAGCAGCTCCGCAAATACGAAGAGACAAGAGACCCAGTACTTC. Protein sequence: CASSSANTKRQETQYF.

The chain couples TRBV7-2 to TRBJ1-1, with 9 bases fitting TRBD1. V gave up 5 bases and J gave up 5 bases; unmatched junction bases: 6. The CDR3 length is 14 residues. Germline V gives CDR1 SGHTA, CDR2 FQGNSA. CDR3 in amino acids: CASSLDRGITEAFF. The CDR3 nucleotides are TGTGCCAGCAGCCTTGACAGGGGGATTACTGAAGCTTTCTTT. Filled out from reference TRBV7-2 and TRBJ1-1, the complete variable domain reads GAGVSQSPSNKVTEKGKDVELRCDPISGHTALYWYRQSLGQGLEFLIYFQGNSAPDKSGLPSDRFSAERTGGSVSTLTIQRTQQEDSAVYLCASSLDRGITEAFFGQGTRLTVV.

The chain is built from TRBV27 and TRBJ2-4, with 9 bases lining up with TRBD1. Germline CDR1 and CDR2: MNHEY and SMNVEV (reference sequence). The CDR3 spans 16 residues. Trimming removed 5 bases from V and 7 bases from J; junction bases left unmatched: 12. This chain's CDR3 is CASSPGQGILGNIQYF. CDR3 DNA: TGTGCCAGCAGTCCGGGACAGGGAATTTTAGGGAACATTCAGTACTTC.

Note on this clone: Other nucleotide sequences in the sample specify the same CDR3. The gene calls are TRBV6-6 and TRBJ1-1; a possible D gene is TRBD1 (5 bases). The CDR3 consists of 13 residues. V dropped 0 bases and J dropped 7 bases, with 9 bases sitting between them. CDR1 and CDR2 (germline): MNHNY, SVGAGI (reference sequence). Here the CDR3 reads CASSYSTGGEAFF. The CDR3, as DNA: TGTGCCAGCAGTTACTCGACGGGGGGTGAAGCTTTCTTT.

This chain links TRBV19 with TRBJ1-2; 10 nucleotides line up with TRBD1. The CDR3 loop spans 15 amino acids. The germline CDR1 and CDR2 sequences are LNHDA and SQIVND (reference sequence). The junction had 10 bases not matched to a gene; V was cut back by 4 bases and J by 8 bases. The CDR3 sequence: CASSTQTGGASGYTF. CDR3 coding DNA: TGTGCCAGTAGTACCCAGACAGGGGGCGCTTCCGGCTACACCTTC.